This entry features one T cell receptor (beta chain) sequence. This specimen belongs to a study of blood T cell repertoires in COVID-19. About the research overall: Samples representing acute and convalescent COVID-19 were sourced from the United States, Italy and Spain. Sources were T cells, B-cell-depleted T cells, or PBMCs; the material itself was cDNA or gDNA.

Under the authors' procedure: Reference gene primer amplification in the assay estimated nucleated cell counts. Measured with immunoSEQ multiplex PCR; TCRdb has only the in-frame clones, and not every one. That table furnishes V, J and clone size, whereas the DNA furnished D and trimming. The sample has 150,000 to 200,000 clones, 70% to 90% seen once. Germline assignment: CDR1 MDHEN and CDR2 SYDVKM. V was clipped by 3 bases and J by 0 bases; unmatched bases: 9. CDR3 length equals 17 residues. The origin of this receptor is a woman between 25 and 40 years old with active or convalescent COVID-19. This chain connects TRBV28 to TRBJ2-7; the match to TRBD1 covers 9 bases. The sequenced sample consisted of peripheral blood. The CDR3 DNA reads TGTGCCAGCAGTTTGGCGGTCGGGACAGGGTCCTCCTACGAGCAGTACTTC. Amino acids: CASSLAVGTGSSYEQYF. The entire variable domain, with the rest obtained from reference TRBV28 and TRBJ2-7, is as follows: DVKVTQSSRYLVKRTGEKVFLECVQDMDHENMFWYRQDPGLGLRLIYFSYDVKMKEKGDIPEGYSVSREKKERFSLILESASTNQTSMYLCASSLAVGTGSSYEQYFGPGTRLTVT.